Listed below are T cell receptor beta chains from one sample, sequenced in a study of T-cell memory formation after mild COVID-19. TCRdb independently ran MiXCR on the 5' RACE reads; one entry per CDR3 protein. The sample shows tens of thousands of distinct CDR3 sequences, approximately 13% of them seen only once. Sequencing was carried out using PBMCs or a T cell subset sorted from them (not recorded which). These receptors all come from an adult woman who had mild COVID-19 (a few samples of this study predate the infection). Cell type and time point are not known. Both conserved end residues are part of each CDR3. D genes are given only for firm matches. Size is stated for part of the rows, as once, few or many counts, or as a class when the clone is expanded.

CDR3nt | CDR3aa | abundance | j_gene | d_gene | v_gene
TGTGCCAGCAGCTCATCTCCAGAGGACGAGCAGTACTTC | CASSSSPEDEQYF | few | TRBJ2-7 | . | TRBV9
TGTGCCAGCAGCATGCGGGCAGGACTAGCATTCTACGAGCAGTACTTC | CASSMRAGLAFYEQYF | few | TRBJ2-7 | TRBD2 | TRBV3-1
TGCAGCGTTGGGGCAGGAAGCTACGAGCAGTACTTC | CSVGAGSYEQYF | . | TRBJ2-7 | . | TRBV29-1
TGTGCCAGCAGTTTAAAGGGGAACTCCTACGAGCAGTACTTC | CASSLKGNSYEQYF | few | TRBJ2-7 | . | TRBV12-3/TRBV12-4
TGCAGTGCTAGAGACCCAGTGAAAAACATTCAGTACTTC | CSARDPVKNIQYF | . | TRBJ2-4 | . | TRBV20-1
TGTGCCAGCATCTTCGGGACAGACACTAGCACAGATACGCAGTATTTT | CASIFGTDTSTDTQYF | . | TRBJ2-3 | TRBD1 | TRBV6-2/TRBV6-3
TGTGCCAGCAGTCGCCGACTAGCGGGAGTTGGAAATGAGCAGTTCTTC | CASSRRLAGVGNEQFF | . | TRBJ2-1 | TRBD2 | TRBV6-2/TRBV6-3
TGTGCCAGCCAGAGCTCCTATAATTCACCCCTCCACTTT | CASQSSYNSPLHF | . | TRBJ1-6 | . | TRBV12-3/TRBV12-4
TGTGCCAGCAGTACCTACTCTGGAAACACCATATATTTT | CASSTYSGNTIYF | few | TRBJ1-3 | . | TRBV7-9
TGTGCCAGCAGCTTGGCGGGATCCTACAATGAGCAGTTCTTC | CASSLAGSYNEQFF | few | TRBJ2-1 | . | TRBV5-8
TGTGCCAGCAGCTTAGATGTGGGGAAACCGGGACTAGCACTACAAGAGACCCAGTACTTC | CASSLDVGKPGLALQETQYF | . | TRBJ2-5 | TRBD2 | TRBV7-6
TGTGCCAGCAGCTTGGAAGGGACAGGAGCCTACGAGCAGTACTTC | CASSLEGTGAYEQYF | few | TRBJ2-7 | TRBD1 | TRBV5-4
TGTGCCATCAGTCAGAGGTACGAGCAGTACTTC | CAISQRYEQYF | few | TRBJ2-7 | . | TRBV10-3
TGTGCCAGCAGCCAAACCGGGACAGGGGAGTACGAGCAGTACTTC | CASSQTGTGEYEQYF | few | TRBJ2-7 | TRBD1 | TRBV3-1
TGCAGCGCCGCCGGGACAGGGGCCACAGATACGCAGTATTTT | CSAAGTGATDTQYF | few | TRBJ2-3 | TRBD1 | TRBV29-1
TGTGCCAGCAGCTACGGGACGCCATCGAGTGGCTACACCTTC | CASSYGTPSSGYTF | . | TRBJ1-2 | . | TRBV5-6
TGTGCCAGCCGGGCCCGTGAGTTGGAGACCCAGTACTTC | CASRARELETQYF | few | TRBJ2-5 | . | TRBV6-2/TRBV6-3
TGTGCCAGCAGTGTAGGACAGGGAGCAGATACGCAGTATTTT | CASSVGQGADTQYF | . | TRBJ2-3 | TRBD1 | TRBV25-1
TGTGCCAGCAGCCCCTCCGGGGAAGGCACTGAAGCTTTCTTT | CASSPSGEGTEAFF | . | TRBJ1-1 | . | TRBV9
TGTGCCACCAGTGCAGGGGTCTACATCTACAATGAGCAGTTCTTC | CATSAGVYIYNEQFF | few | TRBJ2-1 | . | TRBV24-1
TGTGCCAGCAGCCCCACTAGCGGATATCATTACAATGAGCAGTTCTTC | CASSPTSGYHYNEQFF | many | TRBJ2-1 | TRBD2 | TRBV7-9
TGCGCCAGCAGCCAGACAAGTACAGGGGCTGAAGCTTTCTTT | CASSQTSTGAEAFF | few | TRBJ1-1 | TRBD1 | TRBV5-1
TGTGCCAGCAGCGTAGGGGGGGGATACACCGGGGAGCTGTTTTTT | CASSVGGGYTGELFF | few | TRBJ2-2 | TRBD2 | TRBV9
TGTGCTAGTGGTTCGCCGTACAATGAGCAGTTCTTC | CASGSPYNEQFF | few | TRBJ2-1 | . | TRBV12-5
TGTGCCAGCAGTTACGTGGGACTAGCGGGGAGGGAAGAGACCCAGTACTTC | CASSYVGLAGREETQYF | few | TRBJ2-5 | TRBD2 | TRBV6-5
TGTGCCAGCAGCGTGGACAGCGCTAATTCACCCCTCCACTTT | CASSVDSANSPLHF | few | TRBJ1-6 | . | TRBV9